This T cell receptor beta chain was documented in a study of blood T cell repertoires in COVID-19. Turning to the study itself: COVID-19 samples from acute and convalescent phases originated in the United States, Italy and Spain. PBMCs, B-cell-depleted T cells, or T cells were the source of the cDNA or gDNA that made up the material.

Original processing notes: By means of reference gene primer amplification, nucleated cell counts were estimated. Produced via immunoSEQ multiplex PCR; TCRdb's table is partial and in-frame only. That table supplies the V and J calls and clone size; D and trimming were determined from the DNA. The table includes some 230,000 clones, just under 85% detected once. Clinical history reported by participants formed the basis on which cohorts were assigned. A single count supports this clone. The CDR3 length is 18 residues. CDR1 is WSHSY and CDR2 is SAAADI in the germline V gene. The trim removed 0 bases at V and 6 bases at J, leaving 11 bases unmatched.

The sequencing sample was made of PBMCs or T cells enriched from blood (not recorded which). The V gene is TRBV10-2, the J gene TRBJ2-2; 9 bases line up with TRBD2. This TCR was sampled from a middle-aged woman with acute COVID-19. CDR3 protein: CASSESKSLAGAAGELFF. The CDR3 nucleotides are TGCGCCAGCAGTGAGTCGAAATCTTTAGCGGGAGCGGCCGGGGAGCTGTTTTTT.